Listed below are T cell receptor beta chains from one sample, sequenced in a study of OX40 agonist ivuxolimab in advanced cancers. The table came from immunoSEQ multiplex PCR; TCRdb's copy has only in-frame clones and leaves some out. The sample includes roughly 39,000 clones, around 89% of them seen just once. The specimen comprised CD4+ or CD8+ T cells sorted from blood, sampled in a trial of the OX40 agonist ivuxolimab. The origin of the receptors is an adult with an advanced solid tumor such as melanoma, head and neck, liver or kidney cancer. CDR3s include the opening cysteine and the closing phenylalanine or tryptophan. D genes are given only for firm matches. A row's size may be missing; if present it is once, few, many or a size class.

j_gene	v_gene	d_gene	abundance	CDR3aa	CDR3nt
TRBJ2-5	TRBV19	TRBD2	-	CASSTIAGGPLETQYF	TGTGCCAGTAGTACCATAGCGGGAGGGCCGTTGGAGACCCAGTACTTC
TRBJ1-5	TRBV18	-	-	CASSPTAINQPQHF	TGTGCCAGCTCACCAACCGCAATCAATCAGCCCCAGCATTTT
TRBJ2-6	TRBV5-1	-	-	CASSWTGANVLTF	TGCGCCAGCAGCTGGACTGGGGCCAACGTCCTGACTTTC
TRBJ2-5	TRBV18	TRBD2	-	CASLAGAPQETQYF	TGTGCCAGTTTAGCGGGAGCACCTCAAGAGACCCAGTACTTC
TRBJ1-1	TRBV11-2	-	-	CASSLGGWNTEAFF	TGTGCCAGCAGCTTAGGCGGATGGAACACTGAAGCTTTCTTT
TRBJ1-5	TRBV6-1	TRBD1	-	CASLRDRGSEQPQHF	TGTGCCAGCCTCCGGGACAGGGGTTCCGAGCAGCCCCAGCATTTT
TRBJ2-3	TRBV5-1	TRBD2	-	CASSLSSGKSTDTQYF	TGCGCCAGCAGCTTATCTAGCGGGAAAAGCACAGATACGCAGTATTTT
TRBJ2-3	TRBV9	TRBD2	-	CASSPSGEYTDTQYF	TGTGCCAGCAGCCCTAGCGGGGAGTACACAGATACGCAGTATTTT
TRBJ1-2	TRBV7-9	-	-	CASSLAFTGYTF	TGTGCCAGCAGCTTAGCATTTACTGGCTACACCTTC
TRBJ1-4	TRBV28	-	-	CASRTGGALKTVFF	TGTGCCAGCAGGACTGGAGGGGCTTTGAAAACGGTGTTTTTT
TRBJ1-2	TRBV28	TRBD1	once	CASRINRGNYGYTF	TGTGCCAGCAGGATCAACAGGGGAAACTATGGCTACACCTTC
TRBJ1-3	TRBV5-5	-	once	CASSLGGSSGNTIYF	TGTGCCAGCAGCTTGGGGGGCAGCTCTGGAAACACCATATATTTT
TRBJ2-1	TRBV29-1	TRBD1	once	CSVAGQGAVNEQFF	TGCAGCGTTGCGGGGCAGGGGGCTGTCAATGAGCAGTTCTTC
TRBJ1-6	TRBV6-5	TRBD1	-	CASTRQGGSPLHF	TGTGCCAGCACTCGACAGGGCGGTTCACCCCTCCACTTT